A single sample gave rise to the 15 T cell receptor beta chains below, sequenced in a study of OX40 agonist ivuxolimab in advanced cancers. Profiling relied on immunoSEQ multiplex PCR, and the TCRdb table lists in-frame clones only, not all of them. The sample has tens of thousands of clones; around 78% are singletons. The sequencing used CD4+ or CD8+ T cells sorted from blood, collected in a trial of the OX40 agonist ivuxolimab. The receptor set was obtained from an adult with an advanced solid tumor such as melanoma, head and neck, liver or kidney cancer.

CDR3 sequence: CASKTAGGGYTF. The DNA for the CDR3 is TGTGCCAGCAAAACCGCGGGGGGGGGCTACACCTTC. The V call is TRBV27, the J call TRBJ1-2; TRBD1 is a possible D gene (5 bases). The V end lost 7 bases, the J end lost 8 bases, and 14 bases lay between the germline ends. The CDR3 length is 12 residues. Germline V lookup: CDR1 MNHEY, CDR2 SMNVEV (reference sequence).

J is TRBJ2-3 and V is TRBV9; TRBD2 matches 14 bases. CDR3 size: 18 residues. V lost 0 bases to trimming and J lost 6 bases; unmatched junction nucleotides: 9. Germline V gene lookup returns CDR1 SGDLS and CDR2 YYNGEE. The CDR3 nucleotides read TGTGCCAGCAGCGTAGAAGGGACTAGCGGGGGTCCAAGGGATACGCAGTATTTT. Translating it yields CASSVEGTSGGPRDTQYF.

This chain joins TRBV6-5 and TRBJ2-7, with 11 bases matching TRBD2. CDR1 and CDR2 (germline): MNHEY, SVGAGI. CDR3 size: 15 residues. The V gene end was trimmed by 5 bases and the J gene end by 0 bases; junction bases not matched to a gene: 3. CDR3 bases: TGTGCCAGCAGTACTAGCGGGGGACTCTCCTACGAGCAGTACTTC. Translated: CASSTSGGLSYEQYF.

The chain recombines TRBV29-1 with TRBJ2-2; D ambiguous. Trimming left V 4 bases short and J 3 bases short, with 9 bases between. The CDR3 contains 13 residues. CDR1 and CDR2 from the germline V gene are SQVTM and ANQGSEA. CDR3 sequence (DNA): TGCAGCGTTGTAGCCGGAGACACCGGGGAGCTGTTTTTT. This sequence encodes CSVVAGDTGELFF.

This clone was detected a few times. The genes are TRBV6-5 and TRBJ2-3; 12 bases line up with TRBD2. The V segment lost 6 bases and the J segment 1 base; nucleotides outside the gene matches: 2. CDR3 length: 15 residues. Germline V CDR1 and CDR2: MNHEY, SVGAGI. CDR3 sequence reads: CASSRLAGGTDTQYF. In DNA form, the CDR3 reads TGTGCCAGCAGCCGACTAGCGGGGGGCACAGATACGCAGTATTTT.

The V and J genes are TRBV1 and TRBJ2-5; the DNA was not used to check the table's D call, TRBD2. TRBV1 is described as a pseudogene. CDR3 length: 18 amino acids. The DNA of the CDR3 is TGCACCAGCAGCCAACCCCTATTGACTAGCGGGGTTCAAGAGACCCAGTACTTC. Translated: CTSSQPLLTSGVQETQYF.

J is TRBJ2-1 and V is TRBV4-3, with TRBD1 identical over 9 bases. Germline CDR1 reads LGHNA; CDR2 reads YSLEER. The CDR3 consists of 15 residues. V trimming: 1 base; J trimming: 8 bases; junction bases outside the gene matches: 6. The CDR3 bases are TGCGCCAGCAGCCAAGGGGACAGGGAGCACGATGAGCAGTTCTTC. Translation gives CASSQGDREHDEQFF.

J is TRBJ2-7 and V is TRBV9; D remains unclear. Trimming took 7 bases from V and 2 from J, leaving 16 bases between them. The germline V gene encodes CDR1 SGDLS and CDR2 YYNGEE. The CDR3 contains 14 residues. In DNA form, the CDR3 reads TGTGCCAGCTCAGGCCAGTCCCATACCTACGAGCAGTACTTC. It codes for CASSGQSHTYEQYF.

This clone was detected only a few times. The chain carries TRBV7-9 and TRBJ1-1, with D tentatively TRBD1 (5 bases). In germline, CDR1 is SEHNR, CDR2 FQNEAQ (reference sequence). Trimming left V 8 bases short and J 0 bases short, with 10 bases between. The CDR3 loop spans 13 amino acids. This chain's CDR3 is CASRQGMNTEAFF. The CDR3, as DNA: TGTGCCAGCCGCCAGGGCATGAACACTGAAGCTTTCTTT.

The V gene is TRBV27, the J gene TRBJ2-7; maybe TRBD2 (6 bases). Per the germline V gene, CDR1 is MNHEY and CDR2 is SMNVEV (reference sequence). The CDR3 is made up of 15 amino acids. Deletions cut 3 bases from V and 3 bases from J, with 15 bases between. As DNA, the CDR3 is TGTGCCAGCAGTTTTGAACTAGCTCCAATCTACGAGCAGTACTTC. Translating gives CASSFELAPIYEQYF.

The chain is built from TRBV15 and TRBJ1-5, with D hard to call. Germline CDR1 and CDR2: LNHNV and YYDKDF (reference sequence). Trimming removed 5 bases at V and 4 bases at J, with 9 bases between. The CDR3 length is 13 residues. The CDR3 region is CATSPSRNQPQHF. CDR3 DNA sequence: TGTGCCACCAGCCCCAGCAGGAATCAGCCCCAGCATTTT.

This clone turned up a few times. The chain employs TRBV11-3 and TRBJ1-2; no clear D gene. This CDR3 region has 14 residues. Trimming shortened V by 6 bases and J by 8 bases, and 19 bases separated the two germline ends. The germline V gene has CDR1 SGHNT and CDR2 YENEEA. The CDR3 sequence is CASSYERDLRGYTF. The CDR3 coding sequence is TGTGCCAGCAGTTACGAGAGAGACCTGAGAGGCTACACCTTC.

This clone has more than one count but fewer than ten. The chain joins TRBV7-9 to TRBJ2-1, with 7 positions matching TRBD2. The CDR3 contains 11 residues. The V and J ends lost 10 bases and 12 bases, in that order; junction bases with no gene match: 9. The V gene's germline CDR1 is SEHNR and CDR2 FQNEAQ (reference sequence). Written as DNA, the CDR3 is TGTGCCACTAACCGGGGACTACCGCAGTTCTTC. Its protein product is CATNRGLPQFF.

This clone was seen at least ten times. CDR3 sequence (DNA): TGTGCCAGCAGCACGGGGACAGGGGGCCCCATGGCTAACTATGGCTACACCTTC. It is translated as CASSTGTGGPMANYGYTF. The J gene is TRBJ1-2, the V gene TRBV5-6, with 12 bases matching TRBD1. Germline assignment: CDR1 SGHDT and CDR2 YYEEEE. Losses at the gene ends were 4 bases for V and 0 bases for J; bases not matched to a gene: 10. This CDR3 region has 18 residues.

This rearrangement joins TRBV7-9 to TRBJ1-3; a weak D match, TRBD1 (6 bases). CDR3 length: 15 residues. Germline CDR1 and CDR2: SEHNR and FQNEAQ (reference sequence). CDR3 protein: CAGGGEAISGNTIYF. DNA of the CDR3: TGTGCAGGGGGGGGTGAGGCGATCTCTGGAAACACCATATATTTT. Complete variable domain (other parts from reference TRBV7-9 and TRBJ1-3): DTGVSQNPRHKITKRGQNVTFRCDPISEHNRLYWYRQTLGQGPEFLTYFQNEAQLEKSRLLSDRFSAERPKGSFSTLEIQRTEQGDSAMYLCAGGGEAISGNTIYFGEGSWLTVV.